These 10 T cell receptor beta chains share one sample of origin, sequenced in a study of cytomegalovirus exposure and HLA in healthy donors. Use of 60 Vbeta and 13 Jbeta primers characterized the PCR. Libraries were prepared by immunoSEQ multiplex PCR; TCRdb keeps only in-frame clonotypes and omits some of them. This sample carries about 200,000 clones, about 80% of them seen once, and the ten largest clones take approximately 1.1%. The sequencing input was PBMCs. The receptor source for this set is a woman in her forties in good health and CMV-seronegative.

The V gene is TRBV7-2, the J gene TRBJ2-5; weak D call: TRBD2 (5 bases). This CDR3 has 14 amino acids. V gave up 3 bases and J gave up 5 bases, with 13 bases separating them. The germline V gene has CDR1 SGHTA and CDR2 FQGNSA. DNA for the CDR3: TGTGCCAGCAGCTTTGGGGAGATCGGGGAGACCCAGTACTTC. It encodes CASSFGEIGETQYF.

The gene calls are TRBV6-5 and TRBJ2-5; 8 bases map to TRBD1. The CDR3 contains 15 residues. Germline lookup yields CDR1 MNHEY and CDR2 SVGAGI. The J segment lost 2 bases and the V segment lost 4 bases, leaving 6 bases of the junction unmatched. In nucleotides, the CDR3 is TGTGCCAGCAGTTTCGGACAGGGAAGACAAGAGACCCAGTACTTC. Amino acids: CASSFGQGRQETQYF.

The rearrangement uses TRBV30 and TRBJ1-1, with D possibly matching TRBD1 (5 bases). Looked up from germline, CDR1 is GTSNPN and CDR2 is SVGIG (reference sequence). CDR3 length equals 16 residues. V lost 4 bases and J 0 bases, leaving 18 bases between the germline ends. CDR3 region: CAWTGGERVMNTEAFF. The CDR3 DNA sequence: TGTGCCTGGACGGGGGGGGAACGGGTTATGAACACTGAAGCTTTCTTT.

The CDR3 loop is CASSPLAGGPGETQYF. Here the CDR3 DNA reads TGCGCCAGCAGCCCCTTAGCGGGAGGGCCGGGAGAGACCCAGTACTTC. The chain uses TRBV5-1 and TRBJ2-5, with TRBD2 matching over 11 bases. Germline V gene sequence: CDR1 SGHRS, CDR2 YFSETQ. This CDR3 spans 16 amino acids. V was clipped by 4 bases and J by 4 bases; unmatched bases: 9. The full variable domain, rest sourced from reference TRBV5-1 and TRBJ2-5, is KAGVTQTPRYLIKTRGQQVTLSCSPISGHRSVSWYQQTPGQGLQFLFEYFSETQRNKGNFPGRFSGRQFSNSRSEMNVSTLELGDSALYLCASSPLAGGPGETQYFGPGTRLLVL.

This chain links TRBV5-6 with TRBJ2-7, with 8 bases fitting TRBD1. The CDR3 extends over 17 amino acids. CDR1 and CDR2 (germline): SGHDT, YYEEEE. J was trimmed by 4 bases and V by 3 bases; bases with no gene match: 15. Here the CDR3 reads CASSYYPRGQGRYEQYF. The CDR3 DNA is TGTGCCAGCAGCTACTACCCGCGAGGACAGGGAAGGTACGAGCAGTACTTC.

The chain combines TRBV7-2 with TRBJ1-2; TRBD1 agrees at 7 bases. The junction had 0 bases not matched to a gene; V was cut back by 3 bases and J by 2 bases. CDR3 length equals 13 residues. The germline V gene encodes CDR1 SGHTA and CDR2 FQGNSA. CDR3 nucleotides: TGTGCCAGCAGCTTCAGGGGGAACTATGGCTACACCTTC. This translates into CASSFRGNYGYTF. The whole variable domain, filled in from reference TRBV7-2 and TRBJ1-2, reads GAGVSQSPSNKVTEKGKDVELRCDPISGHTALYWYRQSLGQGLEFLIYFQGNSAPDKSGLPSDRFSAERTGGSVSTLTIQRTQQEDSAVYLCASSFRGNYGYTFGSGTRLTVV.

J is TRBJ2-1 and V is TRBV2; TRBD1 aligns across 7 bases. The junction had 9 bases not matched to a gene; V was cut back by 5 bases and J by 8 bases. The germline gives CDR1 SNHLY, CDR2 FYNNEI. The CDR3 extends over 14 amino acids. CDR3 coding DNA: TGTGCCAGCAGTCCCCCCCAACAGGGGTATGAGCAGTTCTTC. Amino acid sequence: CASSPPQQGYEQFF.

The V gene is TRBV6-1, the J gene TRBJ2-1; 8 nucleotides agree with TRBD1. Looked up from germline, CDR1 is MNHNS and CDR2 is SASEGT. CDR3 length: 10 amino acids. V dropped 8 bases and J dropped 15; count of bases not matched to a gene: 6. In DNA, the CDR3 is TGTGCCAGCGGGGACAGGAGTGGGTTCTTC. Amino acid sequence: CASGDRSGFF.

This chain links TRBV9 with TRBJ1-1; D unresolved. The CDR3 contains 12 residues. Trimming took off 5 bases at V and 1 base at J, with 6 bases between the two ends. In germline, CDR1 is SGDLS, CDR2 YYNGEE. For the CDR3, the DNA is TGTGCCAGCAGGGCACCGAACACTGAAGCTTTCTTT. Translation: CASRAPNTEAFF.

J is TRBJ2-1 and V is TRBV28; 11 bases are a match to TRBD2. Germline V gene data show CDR1 as MDHEN and CDR2 as SYDVKM. Trimming removed 5 bases from V and 5 bases from J; junction bases left unmatched: 11. This CDR3 spans 17 amino acids. The CDR3 nucleotides read TGTGCCAGCAGTATACGCTTCTTGACTAGCGGGGACAATGAGCAGTTCTTC. This gives the protein CASSIRFLTSGDNEQFF.